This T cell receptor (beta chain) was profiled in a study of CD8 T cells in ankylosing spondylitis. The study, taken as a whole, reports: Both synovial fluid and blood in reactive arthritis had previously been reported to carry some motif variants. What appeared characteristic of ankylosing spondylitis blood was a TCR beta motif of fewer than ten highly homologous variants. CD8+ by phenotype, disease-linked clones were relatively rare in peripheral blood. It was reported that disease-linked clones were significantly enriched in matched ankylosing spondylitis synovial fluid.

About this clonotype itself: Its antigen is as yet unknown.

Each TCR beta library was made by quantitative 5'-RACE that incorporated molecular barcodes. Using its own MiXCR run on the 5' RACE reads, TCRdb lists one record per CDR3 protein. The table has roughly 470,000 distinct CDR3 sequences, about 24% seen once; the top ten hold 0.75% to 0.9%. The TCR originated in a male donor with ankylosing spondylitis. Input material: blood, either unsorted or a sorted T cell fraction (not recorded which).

CDR3 residues: CASSSHRITGELFF. CDR3 nucleotide sequence: TGTGCCAGCAGCTCTCATCGGATCACCGGGGAGCTGTTTTTT. V usage is TRBV11-3 and J usage is TRBJ2-2; the D is unclear. V dropped 4 bases and J dropped 4 bases, with 10 bases sitting between them. Germline lookup yields CDR1 SGHNT and CDR2 YENEEA. CDR3 length equals 14 residues.